The 20 T cell receptor beta chains given below trace back to one sample, sequenced in a study of blood T cell repertoires in COVID-19. The table came from immunoSEQ multiplex PCR; TCRdb's copy has only in-frame clones and leaves some out. The sample yields about 190,000 clones, 70% to 90% seen once. Sequenced: peripheral blood. These receptors were collected from a woman between 70 and 85 years old with active or convalescent COVID-19.

V and J are TRBV30 and TRBJ2-7; perhaps TRBD2 as D (6 bases). Deletions cut 1 base from V and 6 bases from J, with 13 bases between. CDR1 and CDR2 from the germline V gene are GTSNPN and SVGIG (reference sequence). The CDR3 runs to 13 residues. CDR3 nucleotide sequence: TGTGCCTGGAGTGGGACGGGGGTTGGCGAGCAGTACTTC. This encodes CAWSGTGVGEQYF.

The chain has TRBV15 and TRBJ1-6; D is unresolved. The germline CDR1 and CDR2 sequences are LNHNV and YYDKDF (reference sequence). Trimming stripped 0 bases from V and 10 bases from J, with 4 bases between. This CDR3 region has 12 residues. The CDR3 protein is CATSRDRSPLHF. CDR3 in DNA: TGTGCCACCAGCAGAGATAGATCACCCCTCCACTTT.

This chain connects TRBV18 to TRBJ1-5; D not certain. There are 15 residues in the CDR3. Germline loops: CDR1 KGHSH, CDR2 LQKENI. V shed 0 bases and J shed 1 base, with 7 bases lying between them. CDR3: CASSPPGVSNQPQHF. The CDR3, as DNA: TGTGCCAGCTCACCACCCGGGGTCAGCAATCAGCCCCAGCATTTT. Looking up the rest from reference TRBV18 and TRBJ1-5 gives the full variable domain: NAGVMQNPRHLVRRRGQEARLRCSPMKGHSHVYWYRQLPEEGLKFMVYLQKENIIDESGMPKERFSAEFPKEGPSILRIQQVVRGDSAAYFCASSPPGVSNQPQHFGDGTRLSIL.

This chain joins TRBV7-2 and TRBJ2-3, with TRBD2 identical over 7 bases. From germline, CDR1 is SGHTA and CDR2 FQGNSA. The CDR3 loop spans 19 amino acids. V dropped 3 bases and J dropped 0; count of bases not matched to a gene: 15. The CDR3: CASSFDGKRASGSTDTQYF. The CDR3 region has the DNA TGTGCCAGCAGCTTTGACGGGAAGAGAGCTAGCGGAAGCACAGATACGCAGTATTTT.

The CDR3: CASSSAGGGNTIYF. In DNA form, the CDR3 reads TGCGCCAGCAGCTCAGCAGGGGGCGGAAACACCATATATTTT. The rearrangement joins TRBV5-1 to TRBJ1-3; 8 bases line up with TRBD1. Germline V lookup: CDR1 SGHRS, CDR2 YFSETQ. CDR3 size: 14 residues. With 3 bases clipped from V and 4 bases from J, the junction kept 3 bases outside the gene matches.

The V call is TRBV9, the J call TRBJ1-3; D gene uncertain. CDR1 and CDR2 from the germline V gene are SGDLS and YYNGEE. V was clipped by 0 bases and J by 4 bases, with 11 bases between them. The CDR3 runs 15 residues. The CDR3 region is CASSVVPGYGNTIYF. The CDR3 DNA reads TGTGCCAGCAGCGTAGTTCCAGGTTACGGAAACACCATATATTTT.

This chain connects TRBV4-1 to TRBJ1-1, with 11 bases lining up with TRBD1. The ends lost 2 bases at V and 0 bases at J; junction bases unmatched: 8. This CDR3 spans 18 amino acids. The V gene's germline CDR1 is MGHRA and CDR2 YSYEKL. DNA for the CDR3: TGCGCCAGCAGCCAAATACGATTGGACAGGGGGCTGAACACTGAAGCTTTCTTT. Protein sequence: CASSQIRLDRGLNTEAFF.

The rearrangement uses TRBV12-3 or TRBV12-4 and TRBJ1-2, with D perhaps TRBD1 (6 bases). Trimming took 5 bases from V and 2 from J, leaving 9 bases between them. The CDR3 is made up of 13 amino acids. The CDR3 loop reads CASSRQDNYGYTF. CDR3 in DNA: TGTGCCAGCAGTCGACAGGACAACTATGGCTACACCTTC.

The chain employs TRBV19 and TRBJ2-2; no clear D gene. The germline V gene encodes CDR1 LNHDA and CDR2 SQIVND (reference sequence). The CDR3 runs to 14 residues. The V end lost 9 bases, the J end lost 5 bases, and 16 bases lay between the germline ends. DNA of the CDR3: TGTGCCAGCCACCGATATGGTGCGACCGGGGAGCTGTTTTTT. Translating it yields CASHRYGATGELFF.

The chain couples TRBV7-3 to TRBJ2-5; TRBD1 is a possible D gene (5 bases). V lost 10 bases and J lost 2, with 20 bases in between. The length of the CDR3 is 15 residues. Per the germline V gene, CDR1 is SGHTA and CDR2 is FQGTGA. The CDR3 region has the DNA TGTGCCAACTTAATAAAAGGGGCGGTTCAAGAGACCCAGTACTTC. Residues: CANLIKGAVQETQYF.

This clone occurred a few times. The V and J genes are TRBV7-9 and TRBJ1-5; D unresolved. Germline-derived CDR1 and CDR2 are SEHNR and FQNEAQ (reference sequence). This CDR3 contains 17 residues. Between the trimmed V and J ends, which lost 5 bases and 0 bases, there was a span of 17 bases. CDR3 nucleotides: TGTGCCAGCAGCCCGCTCCCTCCGGGTCATAGCAATCAGCCCCAGCATTTT. This translates into CASSPLPPGHSNQPQHF.

The chain uses TRBV28 and TRBJ2-7; possibly TRBD1 for D (5 bases). CDR3 length: 13 amino acids. Germline lookup yields CDR1 MDHEN and CDR2 SYDVKM. With 6 bases removed from V and 5 bases from J, the gap between germline ends came to 14 bases. This chain's CDR3 is CASSPHDSHEQYF. CDR3 DNA sequence: TGTGCCAGCAGCCCACACGACAGTCACGAGCAGTACTTC.

In nucleotides, the CDR3 is TGCGCCAGCAGCTTGGGAGGGATGGCCAATCAGCCCCAGCATTTT. Amino acid sequence: CASSLGGMANQPQHF. The V gene is TRBV5-1, the J gene TRBJ1-5; D is unclear. V dropped 0 bases and J dropped 3 bases, with 10 bases sitting between them. The CDR3 covers 15 residues. CDR1 and CDR2 (germline): SGHRS, YFSETQ.

J is TRBJ1-2 and V is TRBV15; 9 nucleotides line up with TRBD1. The germline V gene encodes CDR1 LNHNV and CDR2 YYDKDF (reference sequence). The CDR3 extends over 15 amino acids. Trimming removed 3 bases from V and 5 bases from J; junction bases left unmatched: 7. The CDR3 coding sequence is TGTGCCACCAGCAGGGACAGGGGAGGGGGATATGGCTACACCTTC. This codes for CATSRDRGGGYGYTF.

This clone showed up just a few times. The rearrangement links TRBV5-1 to TRBJ1-3; 12 bases match TRBD1. V shed 0 bases and J 4 bases; nucleotides not matched to a gene: 2. From germline, CDR1 is SGHRS and CDR2 YFSETQ. CDR3 size: 16 residues. The CDR3, as DNA: TGCGCCAGCAGCTTGGCCGGGACAGGGGGCGGAAACACCATATATTTT. Protein: CASSLAGTGGGNTIYF. The variable domain in full, completed from reference TRBV5-1 and TRBJ1-3, reads KAGVTQTPRYLIKTRGQQVTLSCSPISGHRSVSWYQQTPGQGLQFLFEYFSETQRNKGNFPGRFSGRQFSNSRSEMNVSTLELGDSALYLCASSLAGTGGGNTIYFGEGSWLTVV.

The J gene is TRBJ1-3, the V gene TRBV3-1 (or the pseudogene TRBV3-2); no clear D. The germline V gene encodes CDR1 LGHDT and CDR2 YNNKEL (reference sequence). The V end lost 0 bases, the J end lost 6 bases, and 12 bases lay between the germline ends. CDR3 length: 15 residues. The CDR3 region is CASSQDSAGQNTIYF. The CDR3 DNA reads TGTGCCAGCAGCCAAGATTCGGCAGGTCAAAACACCATATATTTT.

This chain connects TRBV27 to TRBJ1-1, with D possibly matching TRBD1 (6 bases). The CDR3 length is 15 residues. Per germline, CDR1 MNHEY and CDR2 SMNVEV (reference sequence). V lost 3 bases and J 2 bases, leaving 13 bases between the germline ends. CDR3 protein: CASSFRVGGNTEAFF. CDR3 coding DNA: TGTGCCAGCAGTTTTCGGGTAGGGGGAAACACTGAAGCTTTCTTT.

This chain connects TRBV6-6 to TRBJ2-5; 8 bases are a match to TRBD2. CDR3 size: 13 residues. From germline, CDR1 is MNHNY and CDR2 SVGAGI (reference sequence). The junction had 5 bases not matched to a gene; V was cut back by 6 bases and J by 5 bases. The CDR3 sequence: CASSPGRGETQYF. CDR3 DNA: TGTGCCAGCAGCCCCGGGAGGGGGGAGACCCAGTACTTC.

J is TRBJ2-7 and V is TRBV7-2; a possible D gene is TRBD1 (5 bases). Germline CDR1 and CDR2: SGHTA and FQGNSA. The germline V and J ends were trimmed by 5 bases and 2 bases, with 13 bases remaining between them. CDR3 length: 14 amino acids. CDR3 amino acids: CASSPQGFAYEQYF. The DNA for the CDR3 is TGTGCCAGCAGCCCTCAGGGTTTCGCCTACGAGCAGTACTTC. Combining the CDR3 with reference TRBV7-2 and TRBJ2-7 gives the whole variable domain GAGVSQSPSNKVTEKGKDVELRCDPISGHTALYWYRQSLGQGLEFLIYFQGNSAPDKSGLPSDRFSAERTGGSVSTLTIQRTQQEDSAVYLCASSPQGFAYEQYFGPGTRLTVT.

The chain employs TRBV2 and TRBJ2-2; D perhaps matches TRBD2 (6 bases). Trimming took 10 bases from V and 3 from J, leaving 12 bases between them. The CDR3 loop spans 13 amino acids. Germline lookup yields CDR1 SNHLY and CDR2 FYNNEI. DNA of the CDR3: TGTGCCACCCGGACTACTGACACCGGGGAGCTGTTTTTT. It is translated as CATRTTDTGELFF.